One and the same sample provided the 22 T cell receptor beta chains below, sequenced in a study of lymphopenia after photon versus proton radiotherapy (dated by TCRdb to between 2018 and 2021). Library prep was done by the immunoSEQ multiplex PCR assay. TCRdb provides this immuneACCESS table in a form limited to in-frame rearrangements. Some clones are lacking; in checked studies, under half of them reflect an unresolved V gene, and why the rest are absent is not known. The sample profile shows tens of thousands of clones; roughly 83% of them were found once. Of the sample, just over 2% is held by the ten largest clones. This material consisted of peripheral blood, taken from a patient treated with proton-based radiotherapy. The receptor source for this set is a man aged 55 to 70 with pancreatic cancer.

In this sample, this clone turned up once. J is TRBJ2-7 and V is TRBV7-2; D tentatively fits TRBD1 or TRBD2 (5 bases each). Germline CDR1 is SGHTA and CDR2 is FQGNSA. CDR3 size: 17 residues. Trimming pared 4 bases from V and 0 bases from J, leaving 19 bases between. CDR3 nucleotides: TGTGCCAGCAGCTACCTATTTACTCAGGGAGTCTCCTACGAGCAGTACTTC. Amino acid sequence: CASSYLFTQGVSYEQYF.

In DNA form, the CDR3 reads TGTGCCAGCAGATCTCCGGGAAGGACAGATACGCAGTATTTT. This translates into CASRSPGRTDTQYF. The chain is built from TRBV27 and TRBJ2-3; tentative D call: TRBD2 (5 bases). Germline CDR1 is MNHEY and CDR2 is SMNVEV (reference sequence). This CDR3 is built from 14 residues. Trimming shortened V by 6 bases and J by 3 bases, and 13 bases separated the two germline ends.

This clone was observed a single time. The chain recombines TRBV6-1 with TRBJ1-1, with D possibly being TRBD1 (6 bases). The CDR3 loop spans 14 amino acids. Trimming removed 6 bases from V and 0 bases from J, with 11 bases in between. CDR1 and CDR2 from the germline V gene are MNHNS and SASEGT. This chain's CDR3 is CASRSTGLNTEAFF. The CDR3 DNA follows: TGTGCCAGCAGGTCCACAGGGCTGAACACTGAAGCTTTCTTT.

V gene TRBV15 combines with J gene TRBJ1-5, with D perhaps matching TRBD1 (5 bases). Germline CDR1 is LNHNV and CDR2 is YYDKDF (reference sequence). With 4 bases removed from V and 0 bases from J, the gap between germline ends came to 19 bases. This CDR3 contains 18 residues. The CDR3 DNA reads TGTGCCACCAGCACCCGGTCGTGGGGCCGAAATAGCAATCAGCCCCAGCATTTT. Translation: CATSTRSWGRNSNQPQHF.

The rearrangement links TRBV28 to TRBJ2-2; no definite D call. With 1 base removed from V and 6 bases from J, the gap between germline ends came to 9 bases. The CDR3 consists of 14 residues. CDR1 MDHEN and CDR2 SYDVKM come from the germline V gene. The CDR3 DNA follows: TGTGCCAGCAGTTTATTGGAGACCGCCGGGGAGCTGTTTTTT. Its protein product is CASSLLETAGELFF.

This clone has just a few counts. This rearrangement joins TRBV9 to TRBJ2-1; possible D gene TRBD2, 6 bases. Germline lookup yields CDR1 SGDLS and CDR2 YYNGEE. The CDR3 runs to 15 residues. V dropped 4 bases and J dropped 0 bases, with 11 bases sitting between them. The CDR3 loop reads CASSSTSNSYNEQFF. CDR3 nucleotide sequence: TGTGCCAGCAGCTCCACTAGCAACTCCTACAATGAGCAGTTCTTC.

V and J are TRBV10-3 and TRBJ1-1, with 9 positions matching TRBD1. Germline values: CDR1 ENHRY, CDR2 SYGVKD. With 6 bases clipped from V and 5 bases from J, the junction kept 7 bases outside the gene matches. The CDR3 extends over 14 amino acids. CDR3 region: CAIRRTGDNTEAFF. The DNA for the CDR3 is TGTGCCATCAGAAGGACAGGGGACAATACTGAAGCTTTCTTT.

The chain couples TRBV7-9 to TRBJ2-3; TRBD2 matches at 7 bases. The V gene end was trimmed by 2 bases and the J gene end by 5 bases; junction bases not matched to a gene: 7. Germline V gives CDR1 SEHNR, CDR2 FQNEAQ (reference sequence). The CDR3 runs to 15 residues. CDR3 in DNA: TGTGCCAGCAGCTTATACGAGCGGGGAGAAGATACGCAGTATTTT. It is translated as CASSLYERGEDTQYF.

J is TRBJ1-2 and V is TRBV30; D might be TRBD1 (6 bases). This CDR3 has 14 residues. Germline assignment: CDR1 GTSNPN and CDR2 SVGIG (reference sequence). Trimming took off 1 base at V and 1 base at J, with 10 bases between the two ends. This chain's CDR3 is CAWSGDTNNYGYTF. The CDR3 bases are TGTGCCTGGAGTGGGGACACGAATAACTATGGCTACACCTTC.

The chain combines TRBV7-8 with TRBJ2-1, with D perhaps matching TRBD2 (6 bases). Trimming left V 3 bases short and J 3 bases short, with 15 bases between. Germline V lookup: CDR1 SGHVS, CDR2 FQNEAQ. The CDR3 totals 16 residues. The CDR3 sequence is CASSLGGARSYNEQFF. The CDR3 nucleotides are TGTGCCAGCAGCTTGGGGGGAGCGAGAAGCTACAATGAGCAGTTCTTC.

This clone was observed once. The rearrangement links TRBV6-4 to TRBJ2-1; D remains ambiguous. V was shortened by 0 bases and J by 9 bases, with 9 bases between the two germline ends. Germline V lookup: CDR1 MRHNA, CDR2 SNTAGT. The CDR3 runs 13 residues. In DNA form, the CDR3 reads TGTGCCAGCAGTGACTCTGAGTTTTGTGAGCAGTTCTTC. This codes for CASSDSEFCEQFF.

The rearrangement links TRBV9 to TRBJ1-5; weak D call: TRBD1 (6 bases). V lost 0 bases, J lost 2 bases, and 9 bases lay in between. The CDR3 totals 15 residues. Germline CDR1 reads SGDLS; CDR2 reads YYNGEE. The CDR3 DNA sequence: TGTGCCAGCAGCGTAGACCCAGGGGGCAATCAGCCCCAGCATTTT. It specifies CASSVDPGGNQPQHF.

V and J are TRBV7-2 and TRBJ2-7, with TRBD2 matching 8 bases. The CDR3 totals 15 residues. Germline V gives CDR1 SGHTA, CDR2 FQGNSA. J was trimmed by 4 bases and V by 4 bases; bases with no gene match: 9. In DNA form, the CDR3 reads TGTGCCAGCAGCTCCAGAGCGGGAGTGATTTACGAGCAGTACTTC. Translated, it gives CASSSRAGVIYEQYF.

This clone was observed once. V is TRBV4-3 and J is TRBJ2-5; 8 positions match TRBD1. The CDR3 consists of 16 residues. V lost 4 bases and J lost 4; bases outside the gene matches: 11. Per the germline V gene, CDR1 is LGHNA and CDR2 is YSLEER. As DNA, the CDR3 is TGCGCCAGCAGCCGAAAGACAGGGGCTGTAGGAGAGACCCAGTACTTC. It specifies CASSRKTGAVGETQYF.

V is TRBV2 and J is TRBJ2-7, with D possibly TRBD2 on 6 matching bases. The CDR3 extends over 15 amino acids. Per the germline V gene, CDR1 is SNHLY and CDR2 is FYNNEI. V gave up 0 bases and J gave up 3 bases, with 12 bases separating them. The CDR3 loop reads CASSEAPGSLYEQYF. CDR3 coding DNA: TGTGCCAGCAGTGAAGCGCCCGGGAGCCTCTACGAGCAGTACTTC.

The chain joins TRBV6-5 to TRBJ1-5; maybe TRBD1 (5 bases). Trimming stripped 6 bases from V and 1 base from J, with 13 bases between. There are 15 residues in the CDR3. Germline CDR1 reads MNHEY; CDR2 reads SVGAGI. CDR3 bases: TGTGCCAGCAGGGCGGGGCAGCCCAGCAATCAGCCCCAGCATTTT. This sequence encodes CASRAGQPSNQPQHF.

This clone has a single count. V usage is TRBV11-2 and J usage is TRBJ2-3; possibly TRBD2 for D (5 bases). This CDR3 region has 13 residues. The V end was cut by 5 bases, the J end by 1 base, with 7 bases between. Germline loops: CDR1 SGHAT, CDR2 FQNNGV. The DNA of the CDR3 is TGTGCCAGCAGCCAGAGGGGCACAGATACGCAGTATTTT. Amino acids: CASSQRGTDTQYF.

The gene calls are TRBV9 and TRBJ2-3, with a tentative D call TRBD2 (6 bases). V gave up 0 bases and J gave up 3 bases, with 11 bases separating them. Germline CDR1 reads SGDLS; CDR2 reads YYNGEE. The CDR3 is 15 residues long. CDR3 residues: CASSVVPSGTDTQYF. The DNA of the CDR3 is TGTGCCAGCAGCGTAGTCCCGAGCGGGACAGATACGCAGTATTTT.

This chain links TRBV6-5 with TRBJ1-2; weak D call: TRBD1 (6 bases). The CDR3 sequence is 14 residues long. CDR1 is MNHEY and CDR2 is SVGAGI in the germline V gene. Between the trimmed V and J ends, which lost 11 bases and 8 bases, there was a span of 24 bases. The CDR3 protein is CAGTVVQGAGGYTF. Written as DNA, the CDR3 is TGTGCCGGCACGGTGGTACAGGGTGCCGGCGGCTACACCTTC.

The table lists this clone with a few counts. V and J are TRBV30 and TRBJ1-1; D is perhaps TRBD1 (5 bases). The V and J ends lost 2 bases and 3 bases respectively, with 13 bases between them. The CDR3 has 14 amino acids. CDR1 GTSNPN and CDR2 SVGIG come from the germline V gene (reference sequence). The CDR3 bases are TGTGCCTGGAGTTCGGACGGGACTTACACTGAAGCTTTCTTT. Amino acid sequence: CAWSSDGTYTEAFF.

This clone was detected only once. The chain is built from TRBV27 and TRBJ2-1, with D hard to call. This CDR3 region has 14 residues. The germline gives CDR1 MNHEY, CDR2 SMNVEV (reference sequence). Trimming removed 6 bases from V and 2 bases from J, with 11 bases in between. The CDR3: CASRLLEAYNEQFF. CDR3 coding DNA: TGTGCCAGCAGGCTCTTGGAAGCCTACAATGAGCAGTTCTTC.

The rearrangement joins TRBV10-2 to TRBJ2-6; D gene ambiguous. The CDR3 is 16 amino acids. Per the germline V gene, CDR1 is WSHSY and CDR2 is SAAADI. Trimming shortened V by 2 bases and J by 0 bases, and 8 bases separated the two germline ends. The CDR3 region is CASSESSSSGANVLTF. The CDR3 DNA reads TGCGCCAGCAGTGAGAGTTCGAGCTCTGGGGCCAACGTCCTGACTTTC.